This TCR beta chain stems from a study of identical twins. Using its own MiXCR run on the 5' RACE reads, TCRdb lists one record per CDR3 protein. The table has around 450,000 distinct CDR3 sequences, approximately 15% seen once. About this clonotype: Its specificity is not known.

CDR3 length: 14 residues. CDR1 is KGHSH, CDR2 LQKENI, per germline. The V gene end was trimmed by 6 bases and the J gene end by 5 bases; junction bases not matched to a gene: 9. Findings and caveats of the study: Cross-sectional statistical analysis, not tracking of the same donors, underpinned the conclusions. Excess low generation probability was seen in twin-shared out-of-frame alpha sequences. With abundant cord blood beta clonotypes, insertions were fewer; memory repertoires showed no such pattern.

Another study also made use of these data, one on yellow fever vaccine responses in identical twins. That work contributes: Twins' vaccine T cell response reportedly seemed partly convergent, partly personalized.

The source of this sequence is a woman aged 18-30 years in good health. What was sequenced was CD4+ T cells sorted from blood. The rearrangement joins TRBV18 to TRBJ1-1; TRBD1 agrees at 7 bases. The CDR3 coding sequence is TGTGCCAGCTCCCCATACAGGGGAGGGACTGAAGCTTTCTTT. It specifies CASSPYRGGTEAFF.